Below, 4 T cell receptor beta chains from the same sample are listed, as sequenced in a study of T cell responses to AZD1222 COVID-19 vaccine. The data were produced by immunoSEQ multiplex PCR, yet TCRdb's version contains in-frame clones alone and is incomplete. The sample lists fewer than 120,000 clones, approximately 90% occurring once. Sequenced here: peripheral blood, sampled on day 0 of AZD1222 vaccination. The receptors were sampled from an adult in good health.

The CDR3 DNA sequence: TGTGCCAGCACAGCCTTACAGGGGCACTCTGGAAACACCATATATTTT. It yields the protein CASTALQGHSGNTIYF. The gene calls are TRBV2 and TRBJ1-3, with 7 bases aligning to TRBD1. Germline CDR1 SNHLY, CDR2 FYNNEI. Unmatched junction bases numbered 9, after V lost 7 bases and J lost 0 bases. This CDR3 is 16 amino acids long. Full variable domain (remainder filled in from reference TRBV2 and TRBJ1-3): EPEVTQTPSHQVTQMGQEVILRCVPISNHLYFYWYRQILGQKVEFLVSFYNNEISEKSEIFDDQFSVERPDGSNFTLKIRSTKLEDSAMYFCASTALQGHSGNTIYFGEGSWLTVV.

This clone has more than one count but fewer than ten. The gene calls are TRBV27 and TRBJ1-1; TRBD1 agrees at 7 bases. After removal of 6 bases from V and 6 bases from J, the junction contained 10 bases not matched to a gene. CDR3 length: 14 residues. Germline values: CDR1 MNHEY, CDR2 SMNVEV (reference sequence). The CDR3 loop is CASSPLRGISEAFF. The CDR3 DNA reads TGTGCCAGCAGCCCTCTCAGGGGGATCTCTGAAGCTTTCTTT.

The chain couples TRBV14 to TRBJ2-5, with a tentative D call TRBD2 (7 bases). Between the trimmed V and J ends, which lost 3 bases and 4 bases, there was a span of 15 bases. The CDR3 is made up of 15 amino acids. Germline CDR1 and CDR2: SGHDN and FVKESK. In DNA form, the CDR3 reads TGTGCCAGCAGCCAGGGAGGGGGTCGTGGAGAGACCCAGTACTTC. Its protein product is CASSQGGGRGETQYF.

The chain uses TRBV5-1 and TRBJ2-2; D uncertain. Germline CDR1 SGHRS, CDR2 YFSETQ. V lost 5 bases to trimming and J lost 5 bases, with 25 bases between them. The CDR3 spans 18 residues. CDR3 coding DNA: TGCGCCAGCAGTCGAACACCCCCAGCCCGAACTGCAACCGGGGAGCTGTTTTTT. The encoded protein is CASSRTPPARTATGELFF. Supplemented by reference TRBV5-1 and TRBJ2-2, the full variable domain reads KAGVTQTPRYLIKTRGQQVTLSCSPISGHRSVSWYQQTPGQGLQFLFEYFSETQRNKGNFPGRFSGRQFSNSRSEMNVSTLELGDSALYLCASSRTPPARTATGELFFGEGSRLTVL.